Listed here is a single TCR beta chain. The antigen remains unidentified. The PCR was carried out with 60 Vbeta primers and 13 Jbeta primers. Some clones are missing from TCRdb's copy, which holds only in-frame ones; the method was immunoSEQ multiplex PCR. The table records some 160,000 clones, approximately 86% of them present only once. The data belong to a study of cytomegalovirus exposure and HLA in healthy donors. The V gene's germline CDR1 is SGHRS and CDR2 YFSETQ. V lost 3 bases and J lost 1, with 10 bases in between. The CDR3 contains 14 residues. Study-wide findings and caveats: V segments that were indistinguishable, TRBV6-2 and TRBV6-3 among them, were omitted from analysis.

The chain employs TRBV5-1 and TRBJ1-2; D is possibly TRBD1 (5 bases). The sequence came from a woman younger than 30 in good health and CMV-seronegative. The source material was PBMCs. The CDR3 coding sequence is TGCGCCAGCAGCTCGAGGGACTTTAACTATGGCTACACCTTC. This codes for CASSSRDFNYGYTF.